The rows below give T cell receptor beta chains drawn from one sample of a study of T-cell memory formation after mild COVID-19. TCRdb re-analysed the 5' RACE reads in MiXCR, keeping a single row per CDR3 protein. The sample consists of about 620,000 distinct CDR3 sequences, roughly 18% of them appearing once. Source material: PBMCs or a T cell subset sorted from them (not recorded which). These receptors came from an adult woman who had mild COVID-19 (a few samples of this study predate the infection). Cell type and time point are not known. The conserved cysteine and the conserved F or W are not part of the CDR3 here.

v_call cdr3_aa
TRBV7-6 ASSPSGRNIYNEQF
TRBV7-6 ASSLGFAQTSYEQY
TRBV6-5 ASRELAGTREGAF
TRBV4-1 ASSPGLAGRSTDTQY
TRBV3-1 ASSRDWSSPLH
TRBV20-1 SARDWASGGISNTGELF
TRBV27 ASRGQGAIPGELF
TRBV7-9 ASSHTVSSYNEQF
TRBV9 ASSAAGISGANVLT
TRBV5-4 ASRSSAGGTDTQY
TRBV9 ASNQGLAGYETQY
TRBV7-7 ASSLAPSAEQY
TRBV7-9 ASRFGGGYT
TRBV6-5 ASSYSSPGVNHEQY
TRBV4-1 ASSQAPGQGLGYT
TRBV7-9 AADRQGMNTEAF
TRBV5-1 ASSSEPGRYYEQY
TRBV20-1 SARDWIGDTGELF
TRBV5-1 ASSLGKANTGELF
TRBV29-1 SVVRQGHEQY
TRBV20-1 SASGQGKETETQY
TRBV27 ASKSGDTYGYT
TRBV24-1 ATSEPGTVVAQY
TRBV2 ASKQNSGGSMIRGYNEQF
TRBV5-1 ASSLTDRIYGYT
TRBV3-1 ASSQGLLQGAGETQY
TRBV5-1 ASSLEGSGFQETQY
TRBV25-1 ASSELAVEAEKLF
TRBV5-1 ASSTGDGPEHGYT
TRBV6-5 ASSYGVTGGGGYT
TRBV7-2 ASSRTAYNEQF
TRBV25-1 ASSEATSGTGKETQY
TRBV5-6 ASSYSPGTGWGTEAF
TRBV11-1 ASSSLDRADYEQY
TRBV7-9 ASSLSTETQY
TRBV29-1 SVSGTENSPLH
TRBV7-8 ASSLDRYFSNQPQH
TRBV29-1 SVDWEAGRPRQY
TRBV6-2/TRBV6-3 ASSYSLAVLYNEQF
TRBV7-2 ASSHTSGSPYEQY
TRBV11-3 ASSLEGAGGIETQY
TRBV12-3/TRBV12-4 ASTGRRGAYEQY
TRBV6-5 ASSYSGQIYNEQF
TRBV12-3/TRBV12-4 ASSTAGVLVAQY
TRBV7-9 ASSDHVDTEAF
TRBV7-3 ASSLVGGDNEQF
TRBV7-6 ASSLEPLGKLF
TRBV30 AWSVRGGRYDEQF
TRBV19 ASEFYNEQF
TRBV20-1 SAVAGFSYEQY
TRBV30 AWSDNNEQF
TRBV7-7 AVSSGGTDTQY
TRBV7-2 ASSLGGVASSYNEQF